One T cell receptor beta chain is described in this entry. This clone was seen just once. This receptor's antigen is unknown. There are no base qualities to consult, and no much larger clone falls within one base. The intended sense of this specimen's time point label: approximately eleven months on ibrutinib. Approximately 2 micrograms of genomic DNA were extracted from cryopreserved PBMCs for TCR beta library preparation. Longitudinal blood samples from CLL patients on ibrutinib monotherapy underwent high-throughput TCR beta sequencing. The patients were enrolled in a single-center, open-label phase 2 trial of ibrutinib monotherapy. The sample is drawn from a study of cytotoxic CD8 clonotypes in ibrutinib-treated CLL (dated by TCRdb to about 2021). Context from the whole study: The cohort had 11 relapsed/refractory and around 15 treatment-naive patients; some 17 were IGHV unmutated. Partial responses were observed in around 25 patients and complete responses in 2; after a median follow-up of around 68 months, remission was maintained in approximately 14 patients and progression was observed in roughly twelve. Samples at response were collected after a median of about 13 months of treatment, with a range of about 6 to 36 months. An average of about 250,000 productive templates and 94,082 productive rearrangements was obtained per sample. Longitudinal samples were available for about 30% of the roughly 86 trial participants. Cryopreserved peripheral blood mononuclear cells were obtained before treatment, at response, and at either sustained remission or disease progression. Every remission and progressive disease sample was obtained while ibrutinib was still being received by the patients. Paper-wide results and their limitations: At baseline, clonality was higher than in age-matched healthy donors and showed a strong correlation with circulating CD8+ T-cell counts. Clonality rose at ibrutinib response, remained stable during sustained remission, and dropped back toward baseline at progression. Sampling times were not matched between sustained-remission and progressing patients, and lymph node repertoires were not studied. Public clonotypes were rare and either shrank or stayed stable during treatment, and the rise in clonality at ibrutinib response reflected expansion of private clonotypes.

The CDR3 sequence holds 14 residues, the cysteine and phenylalanine included. The CDR3 DNA has 42 bases and is translated from base 1. V gives up 10 bases and J gives up 1 base, and the segment between their germline ends measures 15 bases. CDR1 and CDR2, per the germline V gene (reference sequence), are LNHDA and SQIVND. Each clonotype received, on average, roughly 9.6x coverage in deep resolution sequencing performed on a MiSeq, where the target depth lay between 1 in 1 million and 1 in 200,000 T cells. The immunoSEQ hsTCRB Kit was used to generate TCR beta libraries. As for the authors' bioinformatics: ImmunoSEQ Data Assistant and ImmunoSEQ Analyzer were used for data analysis, and V, D and J genes were assigned according to IMGT definitions. Clonality was computed as one minus normalized Shannon entropy of productive rearrangement frequencies, ranging from 0 to 1. Only overrepresented clonotypes making up at least 0.05% of the repertoire of each patient were included in the public clonotype analysis. Some 13 age-matched healthy donor repertoires from immuneACCESS served as clonality controls. TCRdb took this table from immuneACCESS and kept in-frame rearrangements with V and J called. Such tables lack part of the clones; where checked against another copy, unresolved V genes explain under half of the gap, and the rest is unexplained. For V, J and clone size, that table is used; D and trimming come from the DNA. The table for this sample lists 140,000 or so clones; roughly 83% of them were counted only once. Roughly 13% of the sample is in the top ten clones.

Here the chain combines TRBV19 and TRBJ2-3; TRBD1 is a possible D gene, resting on 5 matching bases. Sequences were derived from PBMCs, sampled after 12 months of ibrutinib treatment. The clonotype was recovered from a human donor with chronic lymphocytic leukemia. For the CDR3, the sequence is CATHRPGRTDTQYF. The DNA is TGTGCCACTCACCGCCCAGGGCGCACAGATACGCAGTATTTT.